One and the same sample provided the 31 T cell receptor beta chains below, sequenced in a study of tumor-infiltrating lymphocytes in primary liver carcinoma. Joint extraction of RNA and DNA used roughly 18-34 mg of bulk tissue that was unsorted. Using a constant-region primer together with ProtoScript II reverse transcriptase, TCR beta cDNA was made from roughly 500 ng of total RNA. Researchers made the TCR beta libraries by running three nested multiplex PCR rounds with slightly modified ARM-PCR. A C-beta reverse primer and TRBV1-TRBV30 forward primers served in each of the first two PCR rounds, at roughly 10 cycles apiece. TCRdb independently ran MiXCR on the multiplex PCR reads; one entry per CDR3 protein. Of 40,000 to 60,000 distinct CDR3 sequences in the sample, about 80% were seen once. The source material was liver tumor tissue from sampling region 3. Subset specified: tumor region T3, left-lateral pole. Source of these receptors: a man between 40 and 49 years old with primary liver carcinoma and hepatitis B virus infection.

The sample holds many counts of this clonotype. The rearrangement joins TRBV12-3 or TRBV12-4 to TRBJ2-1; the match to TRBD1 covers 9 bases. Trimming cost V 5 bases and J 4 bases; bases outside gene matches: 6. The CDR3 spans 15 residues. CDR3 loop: CASSATGQGYNEQFF. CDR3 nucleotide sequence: TGTGCCAGCAGTGCGACGGGACAGGGATACAATGAGCAGTTCTTC.

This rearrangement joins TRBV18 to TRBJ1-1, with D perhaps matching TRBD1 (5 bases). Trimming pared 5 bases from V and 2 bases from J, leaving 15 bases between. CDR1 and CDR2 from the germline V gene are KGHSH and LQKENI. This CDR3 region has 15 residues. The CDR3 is CASSEFQGGNTEAFF. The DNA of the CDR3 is TGTGCCAGCTCAGAGTTCCAGGGAGGCAACACTGAAGCTTTCTTT. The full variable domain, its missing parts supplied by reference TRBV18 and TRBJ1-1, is NAGVMQNPRHLVRRRGQEARLRCSPMKGHSHVYWYRQLPEEGLKFMVYLQKENIIDESGMPKERFSAEFPKEGPSILRIQQVVRGDSAAYFCASSEFQGGNTEAFFGQGTRLTVV.

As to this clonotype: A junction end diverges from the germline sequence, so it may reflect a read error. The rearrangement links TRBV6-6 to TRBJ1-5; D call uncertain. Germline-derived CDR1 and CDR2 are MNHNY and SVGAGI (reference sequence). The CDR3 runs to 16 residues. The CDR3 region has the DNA TGTGACAGCGGTTACCGAGTAGATTATAGCAATCAGCTCCAGCATTTT. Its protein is CDSGYRVDYSNQLQHF.

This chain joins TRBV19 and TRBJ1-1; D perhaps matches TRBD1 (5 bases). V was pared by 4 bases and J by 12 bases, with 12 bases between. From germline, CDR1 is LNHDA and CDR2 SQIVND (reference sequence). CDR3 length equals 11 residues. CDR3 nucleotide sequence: TGTGCCAGTAGTACGACGGGACCTCCTTTCTTT. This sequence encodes CASSTTGPPFF. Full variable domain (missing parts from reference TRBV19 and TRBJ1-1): DGGITQSPKYLFRKEGQNVTLSCEQNLNHDAMYWYRQDPGQGLRLIYYSQIVNDFQKGDIAEGYSVSREKKESFPLTVTSAQKNPTAFYLCASSTTGPPFFGQGTRLTVV.

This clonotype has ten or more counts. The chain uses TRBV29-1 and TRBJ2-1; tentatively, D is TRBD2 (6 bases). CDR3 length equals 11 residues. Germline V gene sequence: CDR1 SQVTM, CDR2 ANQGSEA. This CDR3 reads CSAGTHNEQFF. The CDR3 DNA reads TGCAGTGCTGGGACTCACAATGAGCAGTTCTTC.

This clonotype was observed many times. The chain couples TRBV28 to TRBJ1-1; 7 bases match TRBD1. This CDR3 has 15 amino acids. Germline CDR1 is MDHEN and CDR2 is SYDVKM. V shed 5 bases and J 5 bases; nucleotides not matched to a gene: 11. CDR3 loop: CASSPWVQGGTEAFF. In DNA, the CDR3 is TGTGCCAGCAGTCCTTGGGTGCAGGGGGGGACTGAAGCTTTCTTT.

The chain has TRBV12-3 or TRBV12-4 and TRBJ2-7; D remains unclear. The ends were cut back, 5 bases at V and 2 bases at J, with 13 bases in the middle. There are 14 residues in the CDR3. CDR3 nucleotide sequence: TGTGCCAGCAGTACCCAAAAATGGGCCTACGAGCAGTACTTC. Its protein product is CASSTQKWAYEQYF.

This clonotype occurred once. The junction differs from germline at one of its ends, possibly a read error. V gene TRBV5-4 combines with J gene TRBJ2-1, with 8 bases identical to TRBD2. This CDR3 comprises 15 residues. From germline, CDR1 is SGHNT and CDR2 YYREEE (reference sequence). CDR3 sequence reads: CAISSGIAGRVEQFF. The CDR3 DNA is TGTGCCATCAGCTCGGGGATAGCGGGGAGAGTTGAGCAGTTCTTC.

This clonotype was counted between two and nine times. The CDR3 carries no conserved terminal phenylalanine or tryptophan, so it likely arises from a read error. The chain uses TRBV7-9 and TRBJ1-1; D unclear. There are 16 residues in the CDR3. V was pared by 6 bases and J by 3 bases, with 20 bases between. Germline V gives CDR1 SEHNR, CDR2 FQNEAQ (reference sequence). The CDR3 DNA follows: TGTGCCAGCAGTTTCAGCCCGCAACTGGTGGACACTGAAGCTTTCCTT. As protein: CASSFSPQLVDTEAFL.

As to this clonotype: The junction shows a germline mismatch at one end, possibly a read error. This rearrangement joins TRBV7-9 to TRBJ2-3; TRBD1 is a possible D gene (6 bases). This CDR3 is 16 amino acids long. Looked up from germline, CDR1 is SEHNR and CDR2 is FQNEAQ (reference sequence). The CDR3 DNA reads TGTGCCAGTACTAACTTGGACAGAGATGGCACAGGTACGCAGTATTTT. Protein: CASTNLDRDGTGTQYF.

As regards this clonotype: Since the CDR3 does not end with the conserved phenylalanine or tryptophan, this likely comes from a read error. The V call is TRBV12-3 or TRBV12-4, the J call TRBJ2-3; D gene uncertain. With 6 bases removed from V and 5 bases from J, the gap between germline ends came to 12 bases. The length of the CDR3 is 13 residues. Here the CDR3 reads CASSPGRIDTQYL. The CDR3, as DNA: TGTGCCAGCAGCCCTGGACGGATAGATACGCAGTATTTA.

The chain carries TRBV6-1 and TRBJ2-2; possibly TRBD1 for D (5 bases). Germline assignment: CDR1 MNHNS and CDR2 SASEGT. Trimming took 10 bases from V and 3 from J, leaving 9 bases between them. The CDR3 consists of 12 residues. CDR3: CANRSDTGELFF. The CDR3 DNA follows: TGTGCCAACAGGTCCGACACCGGGGAGCTGTTTTTT.

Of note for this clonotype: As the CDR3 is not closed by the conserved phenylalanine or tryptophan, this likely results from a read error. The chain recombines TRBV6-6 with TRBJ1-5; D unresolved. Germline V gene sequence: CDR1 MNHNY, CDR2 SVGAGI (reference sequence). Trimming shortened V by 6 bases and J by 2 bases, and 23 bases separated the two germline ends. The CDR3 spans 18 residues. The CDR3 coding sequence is TGTGCCAGCAGGCGGGATGGCAGGTCATATACGGGCAATCAGCCCCAGCATATT. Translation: CASRRDGRSYTGNQPQHI.

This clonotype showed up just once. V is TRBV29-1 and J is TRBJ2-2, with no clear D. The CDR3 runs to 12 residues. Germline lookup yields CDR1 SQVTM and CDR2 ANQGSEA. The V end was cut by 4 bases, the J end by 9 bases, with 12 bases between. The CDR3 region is CSVAINTRELFF. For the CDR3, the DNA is TGCAGCGTTGCTATAAACACTAGGGAGCTGTTTTTT.

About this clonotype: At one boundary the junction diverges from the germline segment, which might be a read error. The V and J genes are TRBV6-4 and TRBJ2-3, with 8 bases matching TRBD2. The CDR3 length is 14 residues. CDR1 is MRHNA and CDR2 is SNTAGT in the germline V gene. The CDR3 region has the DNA TGTGCCAGCAGCTCGGGACTAGGAACAGGTACGCAGTATTTT. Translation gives CASSSGLGTGTQYF.

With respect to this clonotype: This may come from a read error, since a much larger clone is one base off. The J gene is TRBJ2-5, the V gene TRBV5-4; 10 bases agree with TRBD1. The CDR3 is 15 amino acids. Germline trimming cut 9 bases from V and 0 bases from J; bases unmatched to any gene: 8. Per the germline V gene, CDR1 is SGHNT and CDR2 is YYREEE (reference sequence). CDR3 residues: CANSRDRGNQETQYF. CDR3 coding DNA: TGTGCCAACAGTCGGGACAGGGGTAACCAAGAGACCCAGTACTTC.

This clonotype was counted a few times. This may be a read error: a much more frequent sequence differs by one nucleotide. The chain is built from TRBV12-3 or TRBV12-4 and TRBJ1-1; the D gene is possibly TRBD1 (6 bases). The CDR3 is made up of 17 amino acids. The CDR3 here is CVSSSAWGTSMNTEAFF. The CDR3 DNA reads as TGTGTCAGCAGTTCAGCCTGGGGGACATCAATGAACACTGAAGCTTTCTTT.

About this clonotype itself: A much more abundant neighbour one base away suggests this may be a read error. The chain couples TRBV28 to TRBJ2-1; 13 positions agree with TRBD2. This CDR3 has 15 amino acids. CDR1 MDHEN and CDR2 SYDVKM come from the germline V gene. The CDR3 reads CVSSLRTSGSYEQFF. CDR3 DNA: TGTGTCAGCAGTTTAAGGACTAGCGGGAGTTATGAGCAGTTCTTC.

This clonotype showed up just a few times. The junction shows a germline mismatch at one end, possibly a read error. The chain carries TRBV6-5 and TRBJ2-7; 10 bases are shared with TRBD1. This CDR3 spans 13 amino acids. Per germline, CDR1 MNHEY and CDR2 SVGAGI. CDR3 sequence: CTSRRDRGYGQYF. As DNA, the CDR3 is TGTACCAGCAGGCGGGACAGGGGCTACGGGCAGTACTTC.

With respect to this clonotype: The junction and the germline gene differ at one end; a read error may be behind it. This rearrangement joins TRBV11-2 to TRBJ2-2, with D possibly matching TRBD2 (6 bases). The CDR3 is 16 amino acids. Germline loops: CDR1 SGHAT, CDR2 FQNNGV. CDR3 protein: CASSSVALAGTRELFF. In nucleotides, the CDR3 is TGTGCCAGCAGCTCAGTGGCGCTAGCAGGAACCCGGGAGCTGTTTTTC. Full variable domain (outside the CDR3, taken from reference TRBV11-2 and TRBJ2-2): EAGVAQSPRYKIIEKRQSVAFWCNPISGHATLYWYQQILGQGPKLLIQFQNNGVVDDSQLPKDRFSAERLKGVDSTLKIQPAKLEDSAVYLCASSSVALAGTRELFFGEGSRLTVL.

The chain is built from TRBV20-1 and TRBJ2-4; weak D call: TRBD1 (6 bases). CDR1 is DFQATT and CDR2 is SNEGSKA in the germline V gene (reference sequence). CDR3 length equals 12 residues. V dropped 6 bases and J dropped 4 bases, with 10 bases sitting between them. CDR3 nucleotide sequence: TGCAGTGCAACGGACAGAAAAAACATTCAGTACTTC. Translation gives CSATDRKNIQYF.

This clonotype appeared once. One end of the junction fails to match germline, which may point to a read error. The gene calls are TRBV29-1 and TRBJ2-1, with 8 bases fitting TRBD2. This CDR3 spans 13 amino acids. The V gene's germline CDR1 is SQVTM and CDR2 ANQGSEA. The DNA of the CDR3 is TGTGGCGTTGTGATAGCGGGACCTAATGAGCAGTTCTTC. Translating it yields CGVVIAGPNEQFF.

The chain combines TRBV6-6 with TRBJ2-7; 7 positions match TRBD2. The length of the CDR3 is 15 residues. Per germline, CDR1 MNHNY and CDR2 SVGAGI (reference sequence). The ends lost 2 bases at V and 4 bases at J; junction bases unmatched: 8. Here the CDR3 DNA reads TGTGCCAGCAGTTACAGGGCTGGCGGGAGATACGAGCAGTACTTC. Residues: CASSYRAGGRYEQYF.

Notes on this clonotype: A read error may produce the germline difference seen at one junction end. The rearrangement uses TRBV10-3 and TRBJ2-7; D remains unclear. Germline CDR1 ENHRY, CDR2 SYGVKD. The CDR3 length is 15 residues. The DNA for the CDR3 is TGTGCCATCAGTGGGAAGGACGGCAACTCTTACGAGCTGTACTTC. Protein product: CAISGKDGNSYELYF.

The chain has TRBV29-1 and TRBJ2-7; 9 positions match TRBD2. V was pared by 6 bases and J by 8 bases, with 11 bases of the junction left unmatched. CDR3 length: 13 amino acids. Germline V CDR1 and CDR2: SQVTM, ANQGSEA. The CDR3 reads CSVRERGEYKQYF. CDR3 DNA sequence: TGCAGCGTCCGGGAGCGGGGGGAGTACAAGCAGTACTTC.

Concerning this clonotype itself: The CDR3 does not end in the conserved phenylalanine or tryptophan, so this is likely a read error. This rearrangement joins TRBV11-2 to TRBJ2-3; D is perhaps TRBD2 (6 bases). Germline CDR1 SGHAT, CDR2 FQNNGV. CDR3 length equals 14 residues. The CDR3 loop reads CVEGAREPADTQYS. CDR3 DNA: TGTGTCGAAGGGGCACGGGAGCCCGCAGATACGCAGTATTCT.

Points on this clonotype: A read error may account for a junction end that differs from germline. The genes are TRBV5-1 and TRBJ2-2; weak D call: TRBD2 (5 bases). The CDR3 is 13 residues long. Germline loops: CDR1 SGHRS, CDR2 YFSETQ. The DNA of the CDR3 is TGCGCCAGCAGCTTTGAGAACACCGGGAAGCTGTTTTTT. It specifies CASSFENTGKLFF.

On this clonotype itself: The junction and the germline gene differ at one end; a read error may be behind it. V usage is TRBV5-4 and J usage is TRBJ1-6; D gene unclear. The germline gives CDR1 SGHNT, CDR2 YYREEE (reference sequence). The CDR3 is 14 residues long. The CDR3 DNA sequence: TGTGCCAGTAGCTGGGATCTGACAAATTCACCCCTCCACTTT. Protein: CASSWDLTNSPLHF.

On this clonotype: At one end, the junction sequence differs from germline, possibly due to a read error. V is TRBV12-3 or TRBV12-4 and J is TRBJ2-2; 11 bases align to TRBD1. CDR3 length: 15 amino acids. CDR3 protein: CASSPGQGDTREPFF. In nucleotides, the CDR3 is TGTGCCAGCAGTCCGGGACAGGGGGACACCCGGGAGCCGTTTTTT.

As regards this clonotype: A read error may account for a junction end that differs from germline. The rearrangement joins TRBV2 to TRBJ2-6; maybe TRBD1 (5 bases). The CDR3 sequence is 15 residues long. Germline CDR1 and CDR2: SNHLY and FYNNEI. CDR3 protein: CASSEGISGANILTF. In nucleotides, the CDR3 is TGTGCCAGCAGTGAAGGAATCTCTGGGGCCAACATCCTGACTTTC.

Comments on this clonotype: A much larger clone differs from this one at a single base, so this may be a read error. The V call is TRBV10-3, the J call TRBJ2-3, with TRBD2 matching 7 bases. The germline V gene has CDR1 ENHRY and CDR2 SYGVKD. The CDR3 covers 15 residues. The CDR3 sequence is CAIIEIASGGDTQYF. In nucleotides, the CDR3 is TGTGCCATCATTGAGATCGCTAGCGGAGGAGATACGCAGTATTTT.